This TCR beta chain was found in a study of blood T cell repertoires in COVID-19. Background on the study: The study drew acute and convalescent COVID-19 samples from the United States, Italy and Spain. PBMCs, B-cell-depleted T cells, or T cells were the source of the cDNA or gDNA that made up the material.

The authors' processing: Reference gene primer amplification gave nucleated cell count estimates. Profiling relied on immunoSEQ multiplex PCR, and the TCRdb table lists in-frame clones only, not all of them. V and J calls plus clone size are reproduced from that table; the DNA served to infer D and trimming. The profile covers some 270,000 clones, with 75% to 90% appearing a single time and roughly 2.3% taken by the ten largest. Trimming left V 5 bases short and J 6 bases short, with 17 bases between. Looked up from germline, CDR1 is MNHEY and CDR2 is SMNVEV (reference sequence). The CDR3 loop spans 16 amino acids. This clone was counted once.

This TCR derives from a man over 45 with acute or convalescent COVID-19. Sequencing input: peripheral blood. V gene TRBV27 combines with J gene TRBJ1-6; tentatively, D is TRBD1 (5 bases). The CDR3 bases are TGTGCCAGCAGTACCCAACAGGCTCTGGGTAATTCACCCCTCCACTTT. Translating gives CASSTQQALGNSPLHF.